The 12 T cell receptor beta chains reported below all come from one sample, sequenced in a study of CD8 T cells in ankylosing spondylitis. TCRdb analysed the 5' RACE reads with MiXCR anew, one entry per CDR3 protein. The table lists about 240,000 distinct CDR3 sequences, over 8.5% of them singletons. The sample comprised blood, either unsorted or a sorted T cell fraction (not recorded which). Receptor source: a male donor with ankylosing spondylitis or in good health (not recorded which).

This clonotype was counted ten times or more. V and J are TRBV12-3 or TRBV12-4 and TRBJ2-3; the D gene is possibly TRBD2 (6 bases). V was pared by 6 bases and J by 4 bases, with 17 bases between. This CDR3 spans 15 amino acids. The CDR3 loop reads CASRPSGLASDTQYF. CDR3 DNA sequence: TGTGCCAGCAGGCCCTCGGGACTGGCCTCAGATACGCAGTATTTT.

This clonotype was observed many times. V is TRBV10-3 and J is TRBJ2-1; 14 nucleotides align to TRBD2. With 7 bases clipped from V and 8 bases from J, the junction kept 7 bases outside the gene matches. CDR1 is ENHRY, CDR2 SYGVKD, per germline. This CDR3 has 15 amino acids. CDR3 DNA sequence: TGTGCCATCAAGGGGGGGACTAGCGGGAGCTATGAGCAGTTCTTC. This translates into CAIKGGTSGSYEQFF.

This clonotype was counted ten times or more. The J gene is TRBJ2-1, the V gene TRBV4-3; weak D call: TRBD2 (6 bases). The germline CDR1 and CDR2 sequences are LGHNA and YSLEER. The germline V and J ends were trimmed by 0 bases and 7 bases, with 16 bases remaining between them. CDR3 size: 16 residues. As DNA, the CDR3 is TGCGCCAGCAGCCAAGATCGAGCGGGTCGGGGGAATGAGCAGTTCTTC. It translates to CASSQDRAGRGNEQFF.

This clonotype has a count of ten or more. This chain connects TRBV11-2 to TRBJ1-2, with D tentatively TRBD1 (6 bases). There are 14 residues in the CDR3. The V end was cut by 5 bases, the J end by 4 bases, with 14 bases between. Germline lookup yields CDR1 SGHAT and CDR2 FQNNGV. The CDR3 DNA is TGTGCCAGCAGCCCAACCAGGGGAGGCTATGGCTACACCTTC. It is translated as CASSPTRGGYGYTF.

This clonotype was seen many times. The gene calls are TRBV19 and TRBJ2-3, with TRBD2 identical over 7 bases. Per the germline V gene, CDR1 is LNHDA and CDR2 is SQIVND (reference sequence). Germline trimming cut 5 bases from V and 0 bases from J; bases unmatched to any gene: 23. The CDR3 contains 21 residues. CDR3 loop: CASSPRLISAGVFYSTDTQYF. The CDR3 nucleotides read TGTGCCAGTAGTCCCCGTTTAATTTCGGCGGGAGTGTTCTATAGCACAGATACGCAGTATTTT.

Details on this clonotype: A single base separates this from a much larger clone, so it may be a read error. V is TRBV15 and J is TRBJ2-7; D is unresolved. The germline gives CDR1 LNHNV, CDR2 YYDKDF (reference sequence). The CDR3 consists of 16 residues. V dropped 1 base and J dropped 0 bases, with 13 bases sitting between them. The CDR3 spells CATSRGPVSVSYEQYF. CDR3 DNA: TGTGCCACCAGCAGAGGACCCGTGTCCGTCTCCTACGAGCAGTACTTC.

The sample holds many counts of this clonotype. The rearrangement joins TRBV7-2 to TRBJ2-5; D is undetermined. Per the germline V gene, CDR1 is SGHTA and CDR2 is FQGNSA. The V end was cut by 4 bases, the J end by 4 bases, with 16 bases between. The CDR3 spans 15 residues. CDR3 DNA: TGTGCCAGCAGCTCGGTTGAAGCCTACTCAGAGACCCAGTACTTC. Translating gives CASSSVEAYSETQYF.

This clonotype occurred a few times. J is TRBJ2-3 and V is TRBV30; no reliable D call. Germline loops: CDR1 GTSNPN, CDR2 SVGIG (reference sequence). The CDR3 is made up of 11 amino acids. Trimming left V 5 bases short and J 3 bases short, with 6 bases between. The CDR3: CAWVFTDTQYF. CDR3 DNA: TGTGCCTGGGTCTTTACAGATACGCAGTATTTT. The full variable domain, with the rest looked up from reference TRBV30 and TRBJ2-3, is SQTIHQWPATLVQPVGSPLSLECTVEGTSNPNLYWYRQAAGRGLQLLFYSVGIGQISSEVPQNLSASRPQDRQFILSSKKLLLSDSGFYLCAWVFTDTQYFGPGTRLTVL.

The chain carries TRBV12-3 or TRBV12-4 and TRBJ1-1; 8 nucleotides line up with TRBD1. Trimming removed 4 bases from V and 7 bases from J; junction bases left unmatched: 11. The CDR3 has 15 amino acids. The DNA of the CDR3 is TGTGCCAGCAGTTGGACTACAGGGGGGAAGGATGAAGCTTTCTTT. Translated, it gives CASSWTTGGKDEAFF.

This clonotype was counted many times. CDR3 sequence: CASSLAGRGYTEAFF. The CDR3 DNA reads TGTGCCAGCAGTTTAGCGGGCAGGGGGTATACTGAAGCTTTCTTT. This chain uses TRBV12-3 or TRBV12-4 with TRBJ1-1; 7 nucleotides match TRBD1. This CDR3 is 15 amino acids long. The V and J ends lost 0 bases and 5 bases, in that order; junction bases with no gene match: 6.

This clonotype was detected many times. The V and J genes are TRBV12-3 or TRBV12-4 and TRBJ1-2; D unclear. This CDR3 is built from 13 residues. Trimming removed 6 bases at V and 8 bases at J, with 16 bases between. The CDR3 DNA sequence: TGTGCCAGCAGACTCGACCAAGGCTTAGGCTACACCTTC. Translated: CASRLDQGLGYTF.

This clonotype was seen repeatedly, ten times or more. The chain is built from TRBV10-2 and TRBJ1-3, with D possibly TRBD1 on 6 matching bases. Per germline, CDR1 WSHSY and CDR2 SAAADI. The V and J ends lost 2 bases and 8 bases respectively, with 10 bases between them. This CDR3 spans 13 amino acids. The CDR3 nucleotides read TGCGCCAGCAGTGAGAAGGGGGTGGACACCATATATTTT. It codes for CASSEKGVDTIYF.